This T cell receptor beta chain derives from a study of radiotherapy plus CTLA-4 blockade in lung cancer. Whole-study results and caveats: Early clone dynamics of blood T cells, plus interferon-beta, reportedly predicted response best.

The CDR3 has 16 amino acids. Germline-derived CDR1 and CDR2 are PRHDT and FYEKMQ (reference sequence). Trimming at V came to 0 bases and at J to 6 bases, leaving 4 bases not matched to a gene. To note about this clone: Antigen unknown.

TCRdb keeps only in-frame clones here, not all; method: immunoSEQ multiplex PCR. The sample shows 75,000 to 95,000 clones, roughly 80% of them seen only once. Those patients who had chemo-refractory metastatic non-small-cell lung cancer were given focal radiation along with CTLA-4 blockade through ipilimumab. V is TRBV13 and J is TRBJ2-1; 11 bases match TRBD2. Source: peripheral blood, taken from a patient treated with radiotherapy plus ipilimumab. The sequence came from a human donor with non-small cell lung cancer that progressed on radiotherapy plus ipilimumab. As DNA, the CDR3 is TGTGCCAGCAGCTTAGGCCTTAGCGGGAGGGCCAATGAGCAGTTCTTC. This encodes CASSLGLSGRANEQFF.